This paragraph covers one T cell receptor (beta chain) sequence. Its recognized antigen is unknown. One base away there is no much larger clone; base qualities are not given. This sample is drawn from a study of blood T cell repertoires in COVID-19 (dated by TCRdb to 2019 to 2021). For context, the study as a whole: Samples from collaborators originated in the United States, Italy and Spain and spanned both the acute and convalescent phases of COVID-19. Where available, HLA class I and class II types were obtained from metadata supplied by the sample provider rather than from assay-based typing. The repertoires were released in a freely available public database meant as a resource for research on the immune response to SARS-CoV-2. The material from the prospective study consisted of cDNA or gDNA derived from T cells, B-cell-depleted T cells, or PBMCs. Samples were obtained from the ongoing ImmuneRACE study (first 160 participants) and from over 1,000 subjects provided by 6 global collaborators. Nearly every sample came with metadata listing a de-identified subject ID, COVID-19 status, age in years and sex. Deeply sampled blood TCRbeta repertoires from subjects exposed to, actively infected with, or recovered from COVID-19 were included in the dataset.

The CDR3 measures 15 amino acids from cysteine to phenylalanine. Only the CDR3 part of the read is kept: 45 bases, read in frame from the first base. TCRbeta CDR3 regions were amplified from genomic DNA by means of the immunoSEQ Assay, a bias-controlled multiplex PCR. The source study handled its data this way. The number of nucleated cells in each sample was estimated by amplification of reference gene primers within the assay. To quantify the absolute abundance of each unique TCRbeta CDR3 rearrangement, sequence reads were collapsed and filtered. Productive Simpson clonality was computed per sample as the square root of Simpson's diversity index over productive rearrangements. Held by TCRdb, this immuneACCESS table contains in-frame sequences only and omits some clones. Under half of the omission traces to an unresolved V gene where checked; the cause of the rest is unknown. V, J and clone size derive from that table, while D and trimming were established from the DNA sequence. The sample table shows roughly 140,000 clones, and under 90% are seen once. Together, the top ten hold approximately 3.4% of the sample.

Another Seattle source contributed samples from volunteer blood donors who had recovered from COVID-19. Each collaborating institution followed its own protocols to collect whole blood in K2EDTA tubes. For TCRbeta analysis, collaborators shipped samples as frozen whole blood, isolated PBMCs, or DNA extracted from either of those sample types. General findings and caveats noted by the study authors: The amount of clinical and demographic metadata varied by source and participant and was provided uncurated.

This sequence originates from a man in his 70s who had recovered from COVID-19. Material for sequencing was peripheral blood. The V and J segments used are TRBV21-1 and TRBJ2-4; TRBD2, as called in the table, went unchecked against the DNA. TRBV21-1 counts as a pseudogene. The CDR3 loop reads CASSKTVSGGNIQYF. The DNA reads TGTGCCAGCAGCAAAACCGTTAGCGGAGGAAACATTCAGTACTTC.